These 25 T cell receptor beta chains were sequenced from one sample in a study of cytomegalovirus exposure and HLA in healthy donors. This PCR relied on a set of 60 Vbeta primers and 13 Jbeta primers. The table came from immunoSEQ multiplex PCR; TCRdb's copy has only in-frame clones and leaves some out. This table has around 180,000 clones, roughly 87% appearing once. Material for sequencing was PBMCs. All receptors derive from a girl under three years old in good health and CMV-seronegative.

The V gene is TRBV6-5, the J gene TRBJ2-7; D is undetermined. Germline V gene data show CDR1 as MNHEY and CDR2 as SVGAGI. The ends were cut back, 6 bases at V and 2 bases at J, with 11 bases in the middle. There are 13 residues in the CDR3. The CDR3 DNA is TGTGCCAGCAGAAAGCCCAGCGCCTACGAGCAGTACTTC. As protein: CASRKPSAYEQYF.

This clone was detected once. The chain uses TRBV18 and TRBJ1-2; D is uncertain. V was trimmed by 0 bases and J by 5 bases, leaving 7 bases between them. The CDR3 totals 13 residues. Germline V lookup: CDR1 KGHSH, CDR2 LQKENI. CDR3 nucleotides: TGTGCCAGCTCACCACCGGACTCATATGGCTACACCTTC. It codes for CASSPPDSYGYTF.

The gene calls are TRBV5-1 and TRBJ2-3, with TRBD2 matching 12 bases. The CDR3 extends over 18 amino acids. From germline, CDR1 is SGHRS and CDR2 YFSETQ. Trimming removed 0 bases from V and 3 bases from J; junction bases left unmatched: 8. The CDR3 bases are TGCGCCAGCAGCTTGGGGGTAGATGGGACTAGCGGGACAGATACGCAGTATTTT. It translates to CASSLGVDGTSGTDTQYF.

This clone was observed a single time. The rearrangement joins TRBV5-1 to TRBJ2-7; D is perhaps TRBD2 (6 bases). V lost 4 bases and J lost 0, with 11 bases in between. CDR1 and CDR2 (germline): SGHRS, YFSETQ. The CDR3 is 14 amino acids. This CDR3 is CASSPVAASYEQYF. CDR3 nucleotide sequence: TGCGCCAGCAGCCCCGTAGCGGCCTCCTACGAGCAGTACTTC.

This clone has only one observation. The chain recombines TRBV5-1 with TRBJ2-7; TRBD2 might be the D (6 bases). The CDR3 contains 12 residues. Germline CDR1 SGHRS, CDR2 YFSETQ. Trimming took off 3 bases at V and 6 bases at J, with 10 bases between the two ends. The CDR3 nucleotides are TGCGCCAGCAGCTACCCCGGGAGCGAGCAGTACTTC. Encoded protein: CASSYPGSEQYF. Full variable domain (rest looked up from reference TRBV5-1 and TRBJ2-7): KAGVTQTPRYLIKTRGQQVTLSCSPISGHRSVSWYQQTPGQGLQFLFEYFSETQRNKGNFPGRFSGRQFSNSRSEMNVSTLELGDSALYLCASSYPGSEQYFGPGTRLTVT.

The chain couples TRBV5-1 to TRBJ2-1; 12 nucleotides align to TRBD1. This CDR3 spans 19 amino acids. CDR1 and CDR2 (germline): SGHRS, YFSETQ. Trimming cost V 0 bases and J 0 bases; bases outside gene matches: 7. The CDR3 loop is CASSLDPGQGASSYNEQFF. DNA for the CDR3: TGCGCCAGCAGCTTGGACCCGGGACAGGGGGCAAGCTCCTACAATGAGCAGTTCTTC.

The chain couples TRBV5-1 to TRBJ2-7; 7 bases are shared with TRBD1. This CDR3 is built from 18 residues. Germline values: CDR1 SGHRS, CDR2 YFSETQ. After removal of 0 bases from V and 3 bases from J, the junction contained 15 bases not matched to a gene. As DNA, the CDR3 is TGCGCCAGCAGCTTGGGGGACAGACTCCTAGGCGTGTACTACGAGCAGTACTTC. Amino acids: CASSLGDRLLGVYYEQYF.

V usage is TRBV7-9 and J usage is TRBJ2-7, with a tentative D call TRBD1 (6 bases). V dropped 5 bases and J dropped 3 bases, with 11 bases sitting between them. CDR3 length equals 13 residues. Germline V lookup: CDR1 SEHNR, CDR2 FQNEAQ (reference sequence). The CDR3 DNA reads TGTGCCAGCAGCCCACCGACAGGCTACGAGCAGTACTTC. This sequence encodes CASSPPTGYEQYF. Drawing the rest from reference TRBV7-9 and TRBJ2-7, the complete variable domain is DTGVSQNPRHKITKRGQNVTFRCDPISEHNRLYWYRQTLGQGPEFLTYFQNEAQLEKSRLLSDRFSAERPKGSFSTLEIQRTEQGDSAMYLCASSPPTGYEQYFGPGTRLTVT.

The count of this clone is one. The gene calls are TRBV4-1 and TRBJ2-1; D remains unclear. CDR1 MGHRA and CDR2 YSYEKL come from the germline V gene. The CDR3 sequence is 15 residues long. V was clipped by 0 bases and J by 2 bases, with 8 bases between them. The chain's CDR3 is CASSQDLQTYNEQFF. CDR3 DNA sequence: TGCGCCAGCAGCCAAGATTTACAGACCTACAATGAGCAGTTCTTC.

The rearrangement joins TRBV7-8 to TRBJ2-1, with 7 positions matching TRBD2. Trimming cost V 2 bases and J 0 bases; bases outside gene matches: 4. The CDR3 loop spans 16 amino acids. Germline V gene data show CDR1 as SGHVS and CDR2 as FQNEAQ. The CDR3 spells CASSLSGGSSYNEQFF. In DNA, the CDR3 is TGTGCCAGCAGCTTAAGCGGCGGGAGCTCCTACAATGAGCAGTTCTTC. Looking up the rest from reference TRBV7-8 and TRBJ2-1 gives the full variable domain: GAGVSQSPRYKVAKRGQDVALRCDPISGHVSLFWYQQALGQGPEFLTYFQNEAQLDKSGLPSDRFFAERPEGSVSTLKIQRTQQEDSAVYLCASSLSGGSSYNEQFFGPGTRLTVL.

The chain joins TRBV30 to TRBJ2-1; TRBD2 agrees at 11 bases. Per the germline V gene, CDR1 is GTSNPN and CDR2 is SVGIG (reference sequence). The CDR3 runs to 15 residues. Germline trimming cut 2 bases from V and 3 bases from J; bases unmatched to any gene: 3. The CDR3 spells CAWSLGTSGYNEQFF. The CDR3 DNA follows: TGTGCCTGGAGTCTTGGGACTAGCGGCTACAATGAGCAGTTCTTC.

V and J are TRBV4-1 and TRBJ2-7; no clear D. V shed 3 bases and J shed 2 bases, with 8 bases lying between them. The CDR3 has 13 amino acids. Germline CDR1 is MGHRA and CDR2 is YSYEKL. CDR3 DNA: TGCGCCAGCAGCCAGGGCTTTACCTACGAGCAGTACTTC. Its protein is CASSQGFTYEQYF.

The chain combines TRBV29-1 with TRBJ2-7; no firm D call. The CDR3 is 13 residues long. V was pared by 1 base and J by 2 bases, with 9 bases between. Germline lookup yields CDR1 SQVTM and CDR2 ANQGSEA. CDR3 sequence (DNA): TGCAGCGTTGAAGTCGCAGAAACCTACGAGCAGTACTTC. Its protein is CSVEVAETYEQYF.

The CDR3 spells CASSFDRDTDTQYF. In DNA form, the CDR3 reads TGTGCCAGCAGCTTCGACAGGGACACAGATACGCAGTATTTT. The chain employs TRBV7-3 and TRBJ2-3; 7 bases agree with TRBD1. The length of the CDR3 is 14 residues. Trimming cost V 3 bases and J 2 bases; bases outside gene matches: 2. CDR1 SGHTA and CDR2 FQGTGA come from the germline V gene.

This clone was recorded once. This sample also contains other DNA sequences that code for the same CDR3. The rearrangement uses TRBV5-1 and TRBJ2-7; TRBD1 matches at 9 bases. V trimming: 0 bases; J trimming: 2 bases; junction bases outside the gene matches: 3. CDR3 length equals 15 residues. Germline loops: CDR1 SGHRS, CDR2 YFSETQ. The CDR3: CASSLGGQGPYEQYF. The CDR3 DNA reads TGCGCCAGCAGCTTGGGGGGACAGGGCCCCTACGAGCAGTACTTC.

The chain recombines TRBV30 with TRBJ2-5; 7 positions agree with TRBD2. Germline trimming cut 3 bases from V and 5 bases from J; bases unmatched to any gene: 9. CDR3 length: 14 residues. Germline CDR1 is GTSNPN and CDR2 is SVGIG (reference sequence). The CDR3 nucleotides are TGTGCCTGGAGCATGGACGGGGGGTGGGAGACCCAGTACTTC. Translated, it gives CAWSMDGGWETQYF.

This chain joins TRBV5-6 and TRBJ2-4, with a tentative D call TRBD1 (6 bases). Germline V lookup: CDR1 SGHDT, CDR2 YYEEEE. The CDR3 runs 14 residues. V was trimmed by 1 base and J by 5 bases, leaving 10 bases between them. The CDR3 DNA sequence: TGTGCCAGCAGCTTGTGGGGACACCAAAACATTCAGTACTTC. It codes for CASSLWGHQNIQYF.

The rearrangement joins TRBV4-1 to TRBJ1-5; D is uncertain. Deletions cut 4 bases from V and 4 bases from J, with 8 bases between. The germline V gene encodes CDR1 MGHRA and CDR2 YSYEKL. The CDR3 contains 13 residues. This chain's CDR3 is CASSLLRNQPQHF. CDR3 DNA: TGCGCCAGCAGCCTCCTCAGAAATCAGCCCCAGCATTTT.

The genes are TRBV4-2 and TRBJ1-1; 8 nucleotides line up with TRBD1. The CDR3 consists of 14 residues. Germline-derived CDR1 and CDR2 are LGHNA and YNFKEQ. Trimming removed 3 bases from V and 6 bases from J; junction bases left unmatched: 6. CDR3 protein: CASSQGDRLSEAFF. As DNA, the CDR3 is TGTGCCAGCAGCCAGGGGGACAGGTTGTCTGAAGCTTTCTTT.

The gene calls are TRBV5-6 and TRBJ2-7, with TRBD1 matching over 9 bases. CDR3 length: 14 residues. V trimming: 4 bases; J trimming: 2 bases; junction bases outside the gene matches: 4. Germline CDR1 reads SGHDT; CDR2 reads YYEEEE. CDR3 DNA sequence: TGTGCCAGCAGCCCGACAGGGGGTCCCTACGAGCAGTACTTC. Residues: CASSPTGGPYEQYF.

This rearrangement joins TRBV19 to TRBJ2-3; TRBD2 might be the D (6 bases). This CDR3 comprises 15 residues. V lost 6 bases and J lost 0, with 13 bases in between. Germline CDR1 reads LNHDA; CDR2 reads SQIVND (reference sequence). The CDR3 region has the DNA TGTGCCAGTAGCCAGGGACTGCAAAGCACAGATACGCAGTATTTT. Translating gives CASSQGLQSTDTQYF.

The chain combines TRBV11-2 with TRBJ2-7; D is perhaps TRBD1 (6 bases). The germline V gene encodes CDR1 SGHAT and CDR2 FQNNGV. The CDR3 spans 14 residues. Trimming took 3 bases from V and 4 from J, leaving 13 bases between them. CDR3 bases: TGTGCCAGCAGCTTTTCCGACAGGCCGTACGAGCAGTACTTC. Translation: CASSFSDRPYEQYF.

The chain joins TRBV27 to TRBJ1-5; D is unresolved. Germline V gene lookup returns CDR1 MNHEY and CDR2 SMNVEV (reference sequence). This CDR3 comprises 13 residues. Trimming left V 4 bases short and J 3 bases short, with 7 bases between. As DNA, the CDR3 is TGTGCCAGCAGTTGGGCAGTCAATCAGCCCCAGCATTTT. Protein product: CASSWAVNQPQHF.

The chain recombines TRBV5-5 with TRBJ2-7; D ambiguous. This CDR3 comprises 14 residues. The germline gives CDR1 SGHKS, CDR2 YYEKEE (reference sequence). V was shortened by 6 bases and J by 1 base, with 14 bases between the two germline ends. The CDR3 bases are TGTGCCAGCAACCCTGGAGTCAGTTCCTACGAGCAGTACTTC. Translation gives CASNPGVSSYEQYF.

This chain uses TRBV5-1 with TRBJ2-3; a weak D match, TRBD2 (5 bases). CDR3 size: 15 residues. Germline loops: CDR1 SGHRS, CDR2 YFSETQ. V lost 0 bases and J lost 4, with 12 bases in between. CDR3 protein: CASSLAEGNPDTQYF. The CDR3, as DNA: TGCGCCAGCAGCTTGGCCGAGGGTAACCCAGATACGCAGTATTTT.